One sample yielded the 2 T cell receptor beta chains listed below, sequenced in a study of blood T cell repertoires in COVID-19. Clones were sequenced by immunoSEQ multiplex PCR, and TCRdb holds only the in-frame ones, with some missing. The sample has around 180,000 clones; approximately 90% are singletons. Sequencing was carried out using peripheral blood. The receptors were sampled from an older man with active or convalescent COVID-19.

The V gene is TRBV4-3, the J gene TRBJ2-6, with D perhaps matching TRBD1 (5 bases). Trimming removed 4 bases from V and 0 bases from J, with 10 bases in between. Germline lookup yields CDR1 LGHNA and CDR2 YSLEER. The CDR3 contains 16 residues. CDR3 protein: CASSRQISSGANVLTF. CDR3 bases: TGCGCCAGCAGCCGACAGATAAGCTCTGGGGCCAACGTCCTGACTTTC.

The sample holds one count of this clone. The chain employs TRBV6-2 or TRBV6-3 and TRBJ1-1; 7 positions agree with TRBD1. The V and J ends lost 4 bases and 5 bases, in that order; junction bases with no gene match: 4. The CDR3 runs 13 residues. Germline CDR1 MNHEY, CDR2 SVGEGT. The CDR3 loop is CASSSGGMTEAFF. CDR3 coding DNA: TGTGCCAGCAGTTCAGGGGGAATGACTGAAGCTTTCTTT.